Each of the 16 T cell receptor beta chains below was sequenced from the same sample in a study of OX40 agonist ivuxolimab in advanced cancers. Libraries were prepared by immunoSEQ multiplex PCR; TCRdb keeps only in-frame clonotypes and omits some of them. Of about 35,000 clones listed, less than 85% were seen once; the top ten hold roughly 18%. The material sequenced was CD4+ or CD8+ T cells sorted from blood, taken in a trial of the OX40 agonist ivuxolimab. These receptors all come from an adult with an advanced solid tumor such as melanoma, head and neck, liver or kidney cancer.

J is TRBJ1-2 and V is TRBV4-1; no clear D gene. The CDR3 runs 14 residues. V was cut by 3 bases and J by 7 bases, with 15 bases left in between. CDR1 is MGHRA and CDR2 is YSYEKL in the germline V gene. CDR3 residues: CASSHPGPSGGYTF. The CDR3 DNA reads TGCGCCAGCAGCCATCCTGGACCAAGCGGTGGCTACACCTTC.

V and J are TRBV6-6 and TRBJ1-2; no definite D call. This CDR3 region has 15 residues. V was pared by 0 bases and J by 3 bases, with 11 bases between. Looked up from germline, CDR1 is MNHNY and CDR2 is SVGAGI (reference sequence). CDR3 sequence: CASSYSFGPYYGYTF. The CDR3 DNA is TGTGCCAGCAGTTACTCGTTCGGCCCTTACTATGGCTACACCTTC.

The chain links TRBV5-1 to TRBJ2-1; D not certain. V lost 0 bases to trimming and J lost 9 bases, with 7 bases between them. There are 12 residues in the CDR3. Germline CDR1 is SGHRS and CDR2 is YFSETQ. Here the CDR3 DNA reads TGCGCCAGCAGCTTGGGCATGACTGAGCAGTTCTTC. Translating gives CASSLGMTEQFF. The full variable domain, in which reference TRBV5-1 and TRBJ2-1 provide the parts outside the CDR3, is KAGVTQTPRYLIKTRGQQVTLSCSPISGHRSVSWYQQTPGQGLQFLFEYFSETQRNKGNFPGRFSGRQFSNSRSEMNVSTLELGDSALYLCASSLGMTEQFFGPGTRLTVL.

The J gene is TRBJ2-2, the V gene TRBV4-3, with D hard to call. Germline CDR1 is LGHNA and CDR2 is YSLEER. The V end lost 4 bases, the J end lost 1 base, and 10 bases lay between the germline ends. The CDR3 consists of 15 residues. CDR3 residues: CASSPTAVNTGELFF. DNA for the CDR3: TGCGCCAGCAGCCCGACGGCAGTGAACACCGGGGAGCTGTTTTTT.

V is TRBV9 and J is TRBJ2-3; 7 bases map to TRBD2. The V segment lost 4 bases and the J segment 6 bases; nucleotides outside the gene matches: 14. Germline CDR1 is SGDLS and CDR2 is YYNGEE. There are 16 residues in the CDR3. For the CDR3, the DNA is TGTGCCAGCAGCCCCCGGGGTGCGGGGGTCCCCGATACGCAGTATTTT. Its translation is CASSPRGAGVPDTQYF.

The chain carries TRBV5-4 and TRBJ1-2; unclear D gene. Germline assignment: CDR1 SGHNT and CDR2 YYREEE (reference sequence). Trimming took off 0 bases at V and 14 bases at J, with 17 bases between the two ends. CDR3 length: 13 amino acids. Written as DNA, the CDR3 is TGTGCCAGCAGCTTGGCCCCGGCCCCTCAAGATACCTTC. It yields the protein CASSLAPAPQDTF.

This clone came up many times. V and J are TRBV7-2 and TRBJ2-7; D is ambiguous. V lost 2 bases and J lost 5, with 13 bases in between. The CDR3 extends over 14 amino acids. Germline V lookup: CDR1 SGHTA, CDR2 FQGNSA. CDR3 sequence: CASSLNFGYDEQYF. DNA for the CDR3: TGTGCCAGCAGCTTAAATTTTGGGTACGACGAGCAGTACTTC.

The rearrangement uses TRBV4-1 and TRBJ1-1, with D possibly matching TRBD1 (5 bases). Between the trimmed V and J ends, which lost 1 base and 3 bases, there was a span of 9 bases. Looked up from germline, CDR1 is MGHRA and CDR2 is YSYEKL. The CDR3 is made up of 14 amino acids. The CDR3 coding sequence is TGCGCCAGCAGCCAAGGGGGGGTTTACACTGAAGCTTTCTTT. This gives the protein CASSQGGVYTEAFF.

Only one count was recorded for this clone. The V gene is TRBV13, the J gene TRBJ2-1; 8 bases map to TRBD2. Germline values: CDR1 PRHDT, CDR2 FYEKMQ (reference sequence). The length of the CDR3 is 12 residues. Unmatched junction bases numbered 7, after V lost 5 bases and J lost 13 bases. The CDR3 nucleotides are TGTGCCAGCAGCCAATCACTAGCGGTTCAGTTCTTC. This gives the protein CASSQSLAVQFF.

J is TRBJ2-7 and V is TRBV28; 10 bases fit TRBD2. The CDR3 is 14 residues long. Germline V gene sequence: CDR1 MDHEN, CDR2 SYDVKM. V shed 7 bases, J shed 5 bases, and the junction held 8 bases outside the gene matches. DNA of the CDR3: TGTGCCAGCAAACTTAGCGGGGGGAGGGACGAGCAGTACTTC. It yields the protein CASKLSGGRDEQYF.

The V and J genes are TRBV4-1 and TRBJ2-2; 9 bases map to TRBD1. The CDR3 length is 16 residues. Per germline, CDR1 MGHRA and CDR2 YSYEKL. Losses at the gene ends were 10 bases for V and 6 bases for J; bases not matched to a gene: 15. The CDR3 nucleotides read TGCGCCACTCAGGACAGGGGAGGGGAATTGGCCGGGGAGCTGTTTTTT. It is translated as CATQDRGGELAGELFF.

CDR3 in DNA: TGTGCCAGCAGTGGGGTAGAGACCCAGTACTTC. It is translated as CASSGVETQYF. The rearrangement uses TRBV2 and TRBJ2-5; D is ambiguous. This CDR3 spans 11 amino acids. Germline loops: CDR1 SNHLY, CDR2 FYNNEI. V was shortened by 4 bases and J by 4 bases, with 4 bases between the two germline ends.

The CDR3 coding sequence is TGCGCCAGCAGGGGAAAGGCCGGGATGGGGCTCTATGGCTACACCTTC. It is translated as CASRGKAGMGLYGYTF. The chain recombines TRBV10-2 with TRBJ1-2; possibly TRBD1 for D (5 bases). This CDR3 contains 16 residues. Germline V gives CDR1 WSHSY, CDR2 SAAADI. V was pared by 6 bases and J by 4 bases, with 21 bases between.

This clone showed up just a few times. The CDR3 coding sequence is TGTGCCAGCAGTCTACAGTTGAACACTGAAGCTTTCTTT. It specifies CASSLQLNTEAFF. This chain uses TRBV28 with TRBJ1-1, with no clear D. V was pared by 5 bases and J by 0 bases, with 7 bases between. Germline V gene sequence: CDR1 MDHEN, CDR2 SYDVKM. The length of the CDR3 is 13 residues.

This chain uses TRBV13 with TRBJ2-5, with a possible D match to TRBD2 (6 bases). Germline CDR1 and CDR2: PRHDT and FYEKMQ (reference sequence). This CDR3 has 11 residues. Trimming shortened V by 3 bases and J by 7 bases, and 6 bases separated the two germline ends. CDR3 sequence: CASSLGGTQYF. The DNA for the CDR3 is TGTGCCAGCAGCTTGGGGGGGACCCAGTACTTC.

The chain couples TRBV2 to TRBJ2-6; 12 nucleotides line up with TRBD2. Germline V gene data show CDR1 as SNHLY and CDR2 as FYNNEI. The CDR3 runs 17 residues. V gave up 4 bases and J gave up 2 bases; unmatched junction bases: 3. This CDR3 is CASSVLAGGTGANVLTF. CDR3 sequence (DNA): TGTGCCAGCAGTGTTCTAGCGGGAGGGACTGGGGCCAACGTCCTGACTTTC.